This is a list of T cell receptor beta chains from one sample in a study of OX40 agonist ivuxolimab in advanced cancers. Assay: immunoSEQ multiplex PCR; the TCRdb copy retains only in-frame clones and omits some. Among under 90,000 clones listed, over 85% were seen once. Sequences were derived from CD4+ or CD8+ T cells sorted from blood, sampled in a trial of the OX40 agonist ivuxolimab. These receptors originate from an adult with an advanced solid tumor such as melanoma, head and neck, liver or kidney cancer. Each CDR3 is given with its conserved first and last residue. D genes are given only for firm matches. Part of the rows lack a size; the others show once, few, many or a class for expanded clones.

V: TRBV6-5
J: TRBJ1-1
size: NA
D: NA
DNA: TGTGCCAGCAGTTACCTCACTGAAGCTTTCTTT
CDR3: CASSYLTEAFF

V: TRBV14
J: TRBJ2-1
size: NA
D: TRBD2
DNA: TGTGCCAGCAGCCGCCTAGCGGATAACAATGAGCAGTTCTTC
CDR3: CASSRLADNNEQFF

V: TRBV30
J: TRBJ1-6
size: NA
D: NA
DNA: TGTGCCTGGAGTGGCCGGGCCAGCGGTTCACCCCTCCACTTT
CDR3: CAWSGRASGSPLHF

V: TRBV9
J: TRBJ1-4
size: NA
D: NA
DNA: TGTGCCAGCAGCGTAGGAACAGGGACGGGTGAAAAACTGTTTTTT
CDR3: CASSVGTGTGEKLFF

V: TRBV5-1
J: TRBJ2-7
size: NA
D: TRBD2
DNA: TGCGCCAGCAGCTTTAAGACTAGCGGGGACTACGAGCAGTACTTC
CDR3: CASSFKTSGDYEQYF

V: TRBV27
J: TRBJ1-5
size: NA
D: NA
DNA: TGTGCCAGCAGTTTTAGGCAGTACAATCAGCCCCAGCATTTT
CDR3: CASSFRQYNQPQHF

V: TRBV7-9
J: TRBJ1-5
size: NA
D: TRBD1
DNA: TGTGCCAGCAGCTTAGGGGGGACAGGGTGGAATCAGCCCCAGCATTTT
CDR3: CASSLGGTGWNQPQHF

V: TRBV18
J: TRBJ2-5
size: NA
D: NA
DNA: TGTGCCAGCTCACCACGACCGCCAGCCAACCAAGAGACCCAGTACTTC
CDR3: CASSPRPPANQETQYF

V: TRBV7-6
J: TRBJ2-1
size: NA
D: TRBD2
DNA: TGTGCCAGCAGCTCCCAGGGGACTAGCGGGAGGACTAAGAATGAGCAGTTCTTC
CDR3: CASSSQGTSGRTKNEQFF

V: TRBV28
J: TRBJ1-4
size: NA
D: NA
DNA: TGTGCCAGCAGTCGGGGAGGCCCTAATGAAAAACTGTTTTTT
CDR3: CASSRGGPNEKLFF

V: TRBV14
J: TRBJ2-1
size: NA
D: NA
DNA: TGTGCCAGCAGCCAAGTCTACGGAGCCGGGGAGCAGTTCTTC
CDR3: CASSQVYGAGEQFF

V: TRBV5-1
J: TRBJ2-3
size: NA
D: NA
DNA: TGCGCCAGCAGCTTGGACGGTTCTAGCACAGATACGCAGTATTTT
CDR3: CASSLDGSSTDTQYF

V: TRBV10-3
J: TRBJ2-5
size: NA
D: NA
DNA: TGTGCCATCAGTGAGGGAGTCCGAGAGACCCAGTACTTC
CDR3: CAISEGVRETQYF

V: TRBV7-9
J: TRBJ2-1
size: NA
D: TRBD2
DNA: TGTGCCAGCAGCCTGGGACTAGCGGGCCCCAATGAGCAGTTCTTC
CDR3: CASSLGLAGPNEQFF

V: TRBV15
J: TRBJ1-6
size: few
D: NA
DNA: TGTGCCACCAGCAGAGATTACGGGGATTCACCCCTCCACTTT
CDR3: CATSRDYGDSPLHF

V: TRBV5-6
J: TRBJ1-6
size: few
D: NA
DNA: TGTGCCAGCAGCTTGGTCACCGAGGATTCACCCCTCCACTTT
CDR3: CASSLVTEDSPLHF

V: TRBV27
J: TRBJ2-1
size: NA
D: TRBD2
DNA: TGTGCCAGCAGTTTAAGACTAGCGGGGGAAAGCTCCTACAATGAGCAGTTCTTC
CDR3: CASSLRLAGESSYNEQFF

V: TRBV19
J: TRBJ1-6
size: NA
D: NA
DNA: TGTGCCAGTCAAGACAGCTTTAATTCACCCCTCCACTTT
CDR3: CASQDSFNSPLHF

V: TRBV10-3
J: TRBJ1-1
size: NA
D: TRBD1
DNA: TGTGCCACCCTCCCGGGACAGGGACTGATAGCTGAAGCTTTCTTT
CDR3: CATLPGQGLIAEAFF

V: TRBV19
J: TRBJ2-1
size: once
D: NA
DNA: TGTGCCAGTAGTATAAATTCAGGGGTCACCTACAATGAGCAGTTCTTC
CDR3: CASSINSGVTYNEQFF

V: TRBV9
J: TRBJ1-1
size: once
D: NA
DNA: TGTGCCAGCAGCGCCCGTACAGAAGCGGACACTGAAGCTTTCTTT
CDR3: CASSARTEADTEAFF